The 25 T cell receptor beta chains presented below share a single source sample, sequenced in a study of T-cell reconstitution after alpha-beta-depleted transplantation in children. Unique molecular identifiers were incorporated into the prepared TCRbeta library. Each CDR3 protein gets one entry after TCRdb re-called the PCR reads with MiXCR. The data show approximately 230,000 distinct CDR3 sequences, about a quarter seen once. The sample was PBMCs, taken before TCRalphabeta/CD19-depleted stem cell transplant. The receptors stem from a girl aged 2 to 9 with Fanconi anemia, due to receive a stem cell transplant.

This clonotype was detected ten times or more. This chain links TRBV29-1 with TRBJ2-7; 8 bases are shared with TRBD2. In germline, CDR1 is SQVTM, CDR2 ANQGSEA. J lost 2 bases, V lost 4 bases, and 4 bases had no gene match. CDR3 length: 13 residues. CDR3 nucleotide sequence: TGCAGCGTTGGAGGTAGCGGGGCCTACGAGCAGTACTTC. It specifies CSVGGSGAYEQYF.

The gene calls are TRBV10-3 and TRBJ2-7; D unresolved. The CDR3 covers 13 residues. CDR1 ENHRY and CDR2 SYGVKD come from the germline V gene. Between the trimmed V and J ends, which lost 2 bases and 7 bases, there was a span of 12 bases. The CDR3: CAISERPAEEQYF. The CDR3 DNA reads as TGTGCCATCAGTGAGCGACCCGCGGAGGAGCAGTACTTC.

The rearrangement links TRBV10-3 to TRBJ1-2; D not resolved. Germline V gene data show CDR1 as ENHRY and CDR2 as SYGVKD. The CDR3 has 12 amino acids. Between the trimmed V and J ends, which lost 3 bases and 8 bases, there was a span of 10 bases. CDR3 coding DNA: TGTGCCATCAGTGAAGGACTTCGGGGCTACACCTTC. This translates into CAISEGLRGYTF.

This clonotype has ten or more counts. The V call is TRBV12-3 or TRBV12-4, the J call TRBJ1-1; tentatively, D is TRBD1 (5 bases). Trimming shortened V by 3 bases and J by 3 bases, and 8 bases separated the two germline ends. This CDR3 comprises 13 residues. CDR3 coding DNA: TGTGCCAGCAGTTTTGGGGGGGACACTGAAGCTTTCTTT. Protein: CASSFGGDTEAFF.

This clonotype was counted only a few times. The chain uses TRBV12-3 or TRBV12-4 and TRBJ2-7; D remains ambiguous. This CDR3 has 13 amino acids. Trimming stripped 1 base from V and 3 bases from J, with 7 bases between. The DNA of the CDR3 is TGTGCCAGCAGTTTAGTGGTTGGCTACGAGCAGTACTTC. Its protein is CASSLVVGYEQYF.

This clonotype was observed at least ten times. This sequence joins TRBV6-6 and TRBJ2-5; no firm D call. CDR1 MNHNY and CDR2 SVGAGI come from the germline V gene (reference sequence). V was trimmed by 6 bases and J by 5 bases, leaving 13 bases between them. The CDR3 has 13 residues. CDR3 nucleotides: TGTGCCAGCAGCGTCCAGGACGGGGAGACCCAGTACTTC. Translated: CASSVQDGETQYF.

A few counts support this clonotype. The chain recombines TRBV6-5 with TRBJ2-1; D remains ambiguous. The CDR3 consists of 13 residues. Per the germline V gene, CDR1 is MNHEY and CDR2 is SVGAGI. V lost 3 bases, J lost 5 bases, and 8 bases lay in between. This CDR3 is CASSYSTDNEQFF. CDR3 nucleotide sequence: TGTGCCAGCAGTTATTCGACCGACAATGAGCAGTTCTTC.

The sample holds a few counts of this clonotype. The chain has TRBV20-1 and TRBJ1-2; TRBD1 might be the D (5 bases). The CDR3 is 11 residues long. Germline CDR1 and CDR2: DFQATT and SNEGSKA (reference sequence). Trimming took off 6 bases at V and 4 bases at J, with 9 bases between the two ends. The CDR3 DNA reads TGCAGTGCGACGACAGCCTATGGCTACACCTTC. Residues: CSATTAYGYTF.

This chain joins TRBV12-3 or TRBV12-4 and TRBJ2-7, with TRBD2 identical over 7 bases. This CDR3 comprises 15 residues. Germline trimming cut 3 bases from V and 0 bases from J; bases unmatched to any gene: 5. The CDR3 is CASSFPGRVSYEQYF. The CDR3 DNA is TGTGCCAGCAGTTTCCCAGGGAGGGTCTCCTACGAGCAGTACTTC.

This chain joins TRBV5-1 and TRBJ1-5; D is unresolved. This CDR3 region has 14 residues. Germline V gene sequence: CDR1 SGHRS, CDR2 YFSETQ. V was shortened by 4 bases and J by 6 bases, with 14 bases between the two germline ends. In DNA, the CDR3 is TGCGCCAGCAGCCCACAAGGGTTGGGTCAGCCCCAGCATTTT. This encodes CASSPQGLGQPQHF.

The chain carries TRBV11-1 and TRBJ2-4; TRBD1 aligns across 10 bases. The CDR3 is 16 amino acids. V lost 5 bases and J lost 8; bases outside the gene matches: 12. Germline assignment: CDR1 SGHAT and CDR2 FQDESV (reference sequence). The chain's CDR3 is CASSPRDRGAGHIQYF. The CDR3 coding sequence is TGTGCCAGCAGCCCACGGGACAGGGGTGCGGGGCACATTCAGTACTTC.

This clonotype was recorded many times. In nucleotides, the CDR3 is TGCAGTGCCAGGGGGACTAGCGGGAGCCCATACAATGAGCAGTTCTTC. Amino acid sequence: CSARGTSGSPYNEQFF. This chain connects TRBV20-1 to TRBJ2-1, with 14 positions matching TRBD2. The CDR3 length is 16 residues. The V gene end was trimmed by 6 bases and the J gene end by 4 bases; junction bases not matched to a gene: 8. Germline CDR1 DFQATT, CDR2 SNEGSKA (reference sequence).

This clonotype was seen a handful of times. The genes are TRBV5-1 and TRBJ2-7; 7 bases fit TRBD1. J lost 2 bases, V lost 4 bases, and 3 bases had no gene match. The CDR3 sequence is 13 residues long. Germline V gives CDR1 SGHRS, CDR2 YFSETQ. This CDR3 is CASSADRTYEQYF. For the CDR3, the DNA is TGCGCCAGCAGCGCGGACAGGACCTACGAGCAGTACTTC.

The chain couples TRBV20-1 to TRBJ2-1, with TRBD2 identical over 9 bases. The V and J ends lost 6 bases and 4 bases, in that order; junction bases with no gene match: 7. There are 14 residues in the CDR3. CDR1 DFQATT and CDR2 SNEGSKA come from the germline V gene (reference sequence). CDR3: CSAHRLAVYNEQFF. The CDR3 DNA follows: TGCAGTGCCCACAGACTAGCGGTATACAATGAGCAGTTCTTC.

J is TRBJ2-7 and V is TRBV6-2 or TRBV6-3; D possibly corresponds to TRBD2 (5 bases). V shed 5 bases and J shed 3 bases, with 17 bases lying between them. Germline CDR1 MNHEY, CDR2 SVGEGT. CDR3 size: 15 residues. For the CDR3, the DNA is TGTGCCAGCAGTGGACTGGGTCCCTGGGACTACGAGCAGTACTTC. Its protein product is CASSGLGPWDYEQYF.

The table lists this clonotype with many counts. The chain couples TRBV12-3 or TRBV12-4 to TRBJ2-2, with D unresolved. The CDR3 consists of 13 residues. The V gene lost 4 bases and the J gene lost 2 bases, with 5 bases spanning the gap. DNA for the CDR3: TGTGCCAGCAGTTCCCACAACACCGGGGAGCTGTTTTTT. Encoded protein: CASSSHNTGELFF.

The rearrangement links TRBV7-9 to TRBJ2-1; TRBD1 matches 8 bases. The CDR3 spans 15 residues. Germline CDR1 is SEHNR and CDR2 is FQNEAQ (reference sequence). Trimming cost V 4 bases and J 7 bases; bases outside gene matches: 9. CDR3 residues: CASSSEQGAANEQFF. DNA for the CDR3: TGTGCCAGCAGCTCAGAGCAGGGGGCGGCGAATGAGCAGTTCTTC.

The chain employs TRBV7-2 and TRBJ2-3; D remains ambiguous. CDR1 SGHTA and CDR2 FQGNSA come from the germline V gene. The ends were cut back, 5 bases at V and 3 bases at J, with 18 bases in the middle. CDR3 length equals 16 residues. The CDR3 protein is CASSHPSFYGTDTQYF. In DNA form, the CDR3 reads TGTGCCAGCAGCCATCCGAGTTTTTATGGGACAGATACGCAGTATTTT.

This clonotype has more than one count but fewer than ten. The chain has TRBV29-1 and TRBJ2-7; D gene ambiguous. Germline CDR1 reads SQVTM; CDR2 reads ANQGSEA. The CDR3 runs 13 residues. V lost 6 bases and J 5 bases, leaving 17 bases between the germline ends. This CDR3 is CSVGRVGLDEQYF. CDR3 in DNA: TGCAGCGTAGGCCGGGTTGGGTTGGACGAGCAGTACTTC.

The table lists this clonotype with many counts. This chain connects TRBV29-1 to TRBJ1-2; 7 positions agree with TRBD1. After removal of 6 bases from V and 2 bases from J, the junction contained 9 bases not matched to a gene. The CDR3 is made up of 14 amino acids. Germline CDR1 reads SQVTM; CDR2 reads ANQGSEA. The DNA for the CDR3 is TGCAGCGTATCACCCGGACAGGCGAACTATGGCTACACCTTC. This encodes CSVSPGQANYGYTF. Full variable domain (rest looked up from reference TRBV29-1 and TRBJ1-2): SAVISQKPSRDICQRGTSLTIQCQVDSQVTMMFWYRQQPGQSLTLIATANQGSEATYESGFVIDKFPISRPNLTFSTLTVSNMSPEDSSIYLCSVSPGQANYGYTFGSGTRLTVV.

Ten or more counts support this clonotype. The V and J genes are TRBV20-1 and TRBJ2-7; D may be TRBD2 (5 bases). The CDR3 totals 15 residues. Per germline, CDR1 DFQATT and CDR2 SNEGSKA (reference sequence). Trimming stripped 0 bases from V and 7 bases from J, with 19 bases between. This CDR3 is CSARDPGSAHLEQYF. The CDR3 DNA reads as TGCAGTGCTAGAGATCCGGGTAGCGCCCACTTGGAGCAGTACTTC.

Ten or more counts support this clonotype. The chain uses TRBV12-3 or TRBV12-4 and TRBJ2-7; 13 nucleotides line up with TRBD2. J was trimmed by 0 bases and V by 5 bases; bases with no gene match: 10. CDR3 size: 18 residues. Here the CDR3 reads CASSNPRLAGGLSYEQYF. In nucleotides, the CDR3 is TGTGCCAGCAGTAACCCGCGACTAGCGGGAGGACTCTCCTACGAGCAGTACTTC.

This clonotype was seen repeatedly, ten times or more. The V and J genes are TRBV20-1 and TRBJ2-3, with 9 bases lining up with TRBD2. Germline assignment: CDR1 DFQATT and CDR2 SNEGSKA (reference sequence). The CDR3 runs to 14 residues. The J segment lost 0 bases and the V segment lost 6 bases, leaving 4 bases of the junction unmatched. The CDR3 DNA follows: TGCAGTGCAGAACTAGCGGGTAGCACAGATACGCAGTATTTT. It is translated as CSAELAGSTDTQYF.

This chain links TRBV5-1 with TRBJ1-5; tentatively, D is TRBD1 (6 bases). V gave up 2 bases and J gave up 0 bases, with 9 bases separating them. Germline CDR1 reads SGHRS; CDR2 reads YFSETQ. This CDR3 comprises 15 residues. The CDR3 DNA follows: TGCGCCAGCAGCTTAACAGGGAATAGCAATCAGCCCCAGCATTTT. Translating it yields CASSLTGNSNQPQHF.

This clonotype has just a few counts. The chain combines TRBV7-3 with TRBJ2-1, with 8 bases that match TRBD1. After removal of 5 bases from V and 0 bases from J, the junction contained 6 bases not matched to a gene. CDR3 length: 16 residues. CDR1 and CDR2 (germline): SGHTA, FQGTGA. The CDR3 spells CASSTLTGASYNEQFF. DNA of the CDR3: TGTGCCAGCAGCACCCTGACAGGGGCCTCCTACAATGAGCAGTTCTTC.